This T cell receptor beta chain was captured in a study of shared clonotypes between healthy human individuals. V dropped 4 bases and J dropped 5 bases, with 12 bases sitting between them. CDR1 SGHRS and CDR2 YFSETQ come from the germline V gene. The CDR3 contains 13 residues. Healthy and HIV-negative, the adult donors had no recent acute infections or vaccinations. Clones were sequenced by immunoSEQ multiplex PCR, and TCRdb holds only the in-frame ones, with some missing. The sample consists of around 2,000,000 clones, roughly 96% of them appearing once. The V call is TRBV5-1, the J call TRBJ2-5; D is possibly TRBD1 or TRBD2 (5 bases each). This clonotype was sampled from a man aged 18 to 29 in good health. The sequenced sample was naive CD4+ T cells sorted from blood. Sample subset: CD45RA+ positively selected. CDR3 DNA: TGCGCCAGCAGCCCCGGGACGAGGGAGACCCAGTACTTC. This encodes CASSPGTRETQYF.